Listed below are T cell receptor beta chains from one sample, sequenced in a study of regulatory T cells in long-lasting Graves disease. TCRdb itself ran the multiplex PCR reads through MiXCR, one entry per CDR3 protein. The sample has 400,000 to 650,000 distinct CDR3 sequences, roughly a sixth seen once. The same sample was also used in a study of T cells in Graves' hyperthyroidism and ophthalmopathy.

Sequencing used peripheral blood mononuclear cells (PBMCs), obtained at new diagnosis, from a patient treated with antithyroid drugs. The receptors here all came from a woman in her forties or fifties with Graves disease. Each CDR3 is given with its conserved first and last residue. A D gene is named only where the DNA matches it firmly. The size of a clone is reported for some rows only, either as once, few or many, or as a class for expanded clones.

length: 16
size: many
V: TRBV4-1
D: TRBD1
J: TRBJ2-5
DNA: TGCGCCAGCAGCCAAGGTATAGGACAGGGGAGCGAGACCCAGTACTTC
CDR3: CASSQGIGQGSETQYF

length: 13
size: many
V: TRBV24-1
D: -
J: TRBJ1-1
DNA: TGTGCCACCAGAGCCGGACAGAACACTGAAGCTTTCTTT
CDR3: CATRAGQNTEAFF

length: 13
size: few
V: TRBV28
D: -
J: TRBJ2-5
DNA: TGTGCCAGCAGTCGAGAGGGTCGGGAGACCCAGTACTTC
CDR3: CASSREGRETQYF

length: 15
size: many
V: TRBV2
D: -
J: TRBJ1-4
DNA: TGTGCCACTCGGACGAAAACCGCAACTAATGAAAAACTGTTTTTT
CDR3: CATRTKTATNEKLFF

length: 16
size: many
V: TRBV3-1
D: -
J: TRBJ1-2
DNA: TGTGCCAGCAGCCCCGTTCCAGTGGGCAGGGAGAATGGCTACACCTTC
CDR3: CASSPVPVGRENGYTF

length: 14
size: few
V: TRBV2
D: -
J: TRBJ2-5
DNA: TGTGCCAGCAGTGGGGGGCGGGTACAAGAGACCCAGTACTTC
CDR3: CASSGGRVQETQYF

length: 19
size: few
V: TRBV5-8
D: TRBD2
J: TRBJ2-2
DNA: TGTGCCAGCAGCTTGGTGCTGCTAGCGGGGGGGCAGAGCACCGGGGAGCTGTTTTTT
CDR3: CASSLVLLAGGQSTGELFF

length: 15
size: many
V: TRBV12-3/TRBV12-4
D: TRBD1
J: TRBJ1-1
DNA: TGTGCCAGCAGTTTAGGGAGGGGGCGTGGCACTGAAGCTTTCTTT
CDR3: CASSLGRGRGTEAFF

length: 14
size: many
V: TRBV2
D: -
J: TRBJ2-7
DNA: TGTGCCAGCAGTGAAGGTAGGGGTGTGTACGAGCAGTACTTC
CDR3: CASSEGRGVYEQYF

length: 15
size: few
V: TRBV6-2/TRBV6-3
D: TRBD1
J: TRBJ2-7
DNA: TGTGCCAGCAGTGTCCGGGACAGTTCCTCCTACGAGCAGTACTTC
CDR3: CASSVRDSSSYEQYF

length: 16
size: few
V: TRBV6-1
D: -
J: TRBJ1-6
DNA: TGTGCCAGCAGCTCACCAGCCGGGACTAATAATTCACCCCTCCACTTT
CDR3: CASSSPAGTNNSPLHF

length: 12
size: -
V: TRBV13
D: -
J: TRBJ1-1
DNA: TGTGCCAGCACCCCCGGGCGGACTGAAGCTTTCTTT
CDR3: CASTPGRTEAFF

length: 15
size: -
V: TRBV10-3
D: -
J: TRBJ1-5
DNA: TGTGCCATCAGTGAGTCCAAGGGGGGCAATCAGCCCCAGCATTTT
CDR3: CAISESKGGNQPQHF

length: 15
size: many
V: TRBV12-3/TRBV12-4
D: -
J: TRBJ2-1
DNA: TGTGCCAGCAGTTTATTCCTTCACAGGGACAATGAGCAGTTCTTC
CDR3: CASSLFLHRDNEQFF

length: 14
size: many
V: TRBV3-1
D: TRBD1
J: TRBJ1-4
DNA: TGTGCCAGCAGCGGAGGACAGGGGAGTGAAAAACTGTTTTTT
CDR3: CASSGGQGSEKLFF

length: 15
size: many
V: TRBV6-5
D: -
J: TRBJ2-7
DNA: TGTGCCAGCAGTTACTTCGGGACCAACTCCTACGAGCAGTACTTC
CDR3: CASSYFGTNSYEQYF

length: 15
size: few
V: TRBV7-9
D: -
J: TRBJ2-1
DNA: TGTGCCAGCAGCTTAGTCGCGGGGGCCTGGAATGAGCAGTTCTTC
CDR3: CASSLVAGAWNEQFF

length: 14
size: -
V: TRBV29-1
D: -
J: TRBJ1-4
DNA: TGCAGCGTCCAGTCGGGGGGAGGCGATGAAAAACTGTTTTTT
CDR3: CSVQSGGGDEKLFF

length: 15
size: many
V: TRBV5-1
D: TRBD1
J: TRBJ1-5
DNA: TGTGCCAGCAGTGAAGGACAGGGGTGGGATCAGCCCCAGCATTTT
CDR3: CASSEGQGWDQPQHF

length: 14
size: -
V: TRBV7-2
D: TRBD1
J: TRBJ1-2
DNA: TGTGCCAGCAGCCTAATCTCAGGGACAGATGGCTACACCTTC
CDR3: CASSLISGTDGYTF

length: 14
size: few
V: TRBV18
D: TRBD1
J: TRBJ2-5
DNA: TGTGCCAGCTCGCCCACAGGGGCCGAGGAGACCCAGTACTTT
CDR3: CASSPTGAEETQYF

length: 14
size: -
V: TRBV12-3/TRBV12-4
D: -
J: TRBJ1-3
DNA: TGTGCCAGTAGTATAGACAACTCTGGAAACACCATATATTTT
CDR3: CASSIDNSGNTIYF

length: 18
size: few
V: TRBV7-9
D: -
J: TRBJ1-3
DNA: TGTGCCAGCAGCTCCCCACATGAACGTCTTCTCTCTGGAAACACCATATATTTT
CDR3: CASSSPHERLLSGNTIYF